This T cell receptor (beta chain) was sequenced for a study of post-analysis software for immune sequencing data (dated by TCRdb to the mid-2010s). Regarding the complete study: The recorded disease courses included relapsing-remitting, secondary progressive and progressive-relapsing multiple sclerosis, and some patients had no subtype annotation. Patient repertoires were compared against around twelve previously published healthy control repertoires from donors aged roughly 6 to 26 years. A subset of samples was prepared in parallel using single-end sample barcoding, then pooled and co-amplified after Illumina adapter ligation.

This clonotype was recorded only once. Its antigen is currently not known. No much larger clone exists at a distance of one base, and base qualities are not known. The CDR3, cysteine through phenylalanine, is 13 amino acids long. CDR3 DNA only is kept here, 39 bases in frame from base 1. TCR beta repertoires were profiled from peripheral blood of more than ten young patients with multiple sclerosis to demonstrate the VDJtools post-analysis software. The multiple sclerosis patients were children and adolescents between roughly 6 and 15 years of age. What the study reported, not specific to this receptor: Significantly lower normalized Chao1 diversity was found in multiple sclerosis patients than in controls, suggesting substantial peripheral T-cell clonal expansion. Direct clustering with F measure showed strong co-clustering of samples prepared in the same batch, prompting a batch-effect correction. The multiple sclerosis patient group was slightly younger than the control group. Roughly 5 TRBV segments, including TRBV5-6, TRBV5-1 and TRBV20-1, were significantly more frequent in patients than controls.

Library preparation employed PCR. The sequencer listed for this sample is Illumina HiSeq 2500. To reduce PCR and sequencing biases, unique molecular identifiers were built into the TCR beta cDNA libraries. About 500,000 cDNA molecules were obtained for every 1 to 10 million input T cells, so each molecule roughly corresponded to one T cell. The patient libraries were prepared and sequenced with the same protocol used for the earlier healthy control dataset. Within a given batch, samples were prepared together, multiplexed and sequenced on the same HiSeq lane. The paper's processing steps were these. Raw barcoded reads were processed with MIGEC, and single-read molecular identifier groups were discarded before consensus assembly and CDR3 extraction. Clonotype tables were post-analysed with VDJtools, normalizing diversity by down-sampling all datasets to the smallest sample size. To correct batch-related cross-sample contamination, repertoire overlap clustering matched CDR3 amino acid sequences but not nucleotide sequences. TCRdb redid the processing of the public reads, applying fastp at Q25 and MiXCR, and retained in-frame beta chains. Each record represents a unique CDR3 protein, reported with the most common genes and DNA among its rows. The V and J calls, along with clone size, are taken from TCRdb and not from the paper's own processing. Counted in this sample were 650,000 to 900,000 distinct CDR3 sequences; approximately 44% of them appeared once. 4.9% of the sample is in the top ten clones.

The rearrangement joined TRBV12-3 or TRBV12-4 to TRBJ2-1; TRBD2 is perhaps the D gene, given 6 matching bases. The sample was blood. This sequence originates from a girl aged 5-17 years with multiple sclerosis. For the CDR3, the sequence is CGSGQAVRGEQFF. DNA sequence: TGTGGGTCAGGGCAGGCGGTGCGGGGTGAGCAGTTCTTC.